The 32 T cell receptor beta chains below come from one sample, sequenced in a study of neurological immune-mediated disorders. Each CDR3 protein gets one entry after TCRdb re-called the 5' RACE reads with MiXCR. The sample consists of tens of thousands of distinct CDR3 sequences, 13% of them appearing once. Time point indicated: longitudinal time-point 2. Specimen: PBMCs. The receptors here all came from a woman in her thirties or forties in good health.

This clonotype was seen repeatedly, ten times or more. CDR3 in amino acids: CASDPRSPGTDNEQFF. CDR3 bases: TGTGCTAGTGACCCTAGGAGCCCCGGGACAGATAATGAGCAGTTCTTC. The chain uses TRBV12-5 and TRBJ2-1, with 7 positions matching TRBD1. Germline trimming cut 7 bases from V and 7 bases from J; bases unmatched to any gene: 16. Germline V gene lookup returns CDR1 LGHNT and CDR2 FRNRAP. The CDR3 length is 16 residues.

This clonotype was recorded many times. V usage is TRBV12-3 or TRBV12-4 and J usage is TRBJ2-4; 16 nucleotides agree with TRBD2. This CDR3 region has 21 residues. The V and J ends lost 5 bases and 1 base, in that order; junction bases with no gene match: 14. CDR3 amino acids: CASSNTAPGLAGGAAKNIQYF. CDR3 sequence (DNA): TGTGCCAGCAGTAACACGGCCCCGGGACTAGCGGGAGGGGCGGCCAAAAACATTCAGTACTTC.

This clonotype was observed many times. This sequence joins TRBV6-5 and TRBJ1-2; 9 positions agree with TRBD1. The V gene end was trimmed by 2 bases and the J gene end by 7 bases; junction bases not matched to a gene: 2. The CDR3 has 13 residues. CDR1 and CDR2 (germline): MNHEY, SVGAGI. Here the CDR3 reads CASSYGTGIGYTF. The CDR3 coding sequence is TGTGCCAGCAGTTACGGGACAGGGATTGGCTACACCTTC.

This clonotype showed up many times. The chain employs TRBV3-1 and TRBJ1-5, with D hard to call. Germline-derived CDR1 and CDR2 are LGHDT and YNNKEL (reference sequence). CDR3 length equals 14 residues. V lost 2 bases, J lost 7 bases, and 12 bases lay in between. The CDR3 region is CASSQLVTGQPQHF. The DNA of the CDR3 is TGTGCCAGCAGCCAACTGGTAACGGGGCAGCCCCAGCATTTT. The entire variable domain, with the rest obtained from reference TRBV3-1 and TRBJ1-5, is as follows: DTAVSQTPKYLVTQMGNDKSIKCEQNLGHDTMYWYKQDSKKFLKIMFSYNNKELIINETVPNRFSPKSPDKAHLNLHINSLELGDSAVYFCASSQLVTGQPQHFGDGTRLSIL.

This clonotype was recorded at least ten times. The chain has TRBV20-1 and TRBJ1-6; weak D call: TRBD1 (6 bases). The V and J ends lost 3 bases and 6 bases respectively, with 12 bases between them. In germline, CDR1 is DFQATT, CDR2 SNEGSKA (reference sequence). CDR3 length equals 14 residues. The CDR3 loop is CSARNRVGNSPLHF. The CDR3 nucleotides are TGCAGTGCTAGGAACAGGGTGGGTAATTCACCCCTCCACTTT.

This clonotype is labeled medium-sized. This chain links TRBV5-5 with TRBJ2-1; TRBD1 matches at 8 bases. This CDR3 is 15 amino acids long. The germline CDR1 and CDR2 sequences are SGHKS and YYEKEE (reference sequence). Trimming cost V 0 bases and J 7 bases; bases outside gene matches: 6. The CDR3 DNA sequence: TGTGCCAGCAGCTTGGTGGACAGGGTAGGAAATGAGCAGTTCTTC. Amino acids: CASSLVDRVGNEQFF.

Many counts were recorded for this clonotype. The chain combines TRBV10-3 with TRBJ2-6, with TRBD1 as a possible D gene (6 bases). CDR1 is ENHRY, CDR2 SYGVKD, per germline. Trimming removed 6 bases at V and 0 bases at J, with 18 bases between. The CDR3 covers 18 residues. Written as DNA, the CDR3 is TGTGCCATCAGCCGAGAACAGGGAAGGGGCTCTGGGGCCAACGTCCTGACTTTC. Residues: CAISREQGRGSGANVLTF.

This clonotype was seen repeatedly, ten times or more. This rearrangement joins TRBV9 to TRBJ2-7, with D perhaps TRBD1 or TRBD2 (6 bases each). The V end was cut by 4 bases, the J end by 2 bases, with 16 bases between. This CDR3 contains 15 residues. Germline values: CDR1 SGDLS, CDR2 YYNGEE. The CDR3 region is CASSRRGTEAYEQYF. CDR3 nucleotides: TGTGCCAGCAGCCGGAGGGGGACGGAAGCCTACGAGCAGTACTTC. Based on the CDR3 plus reference TRBV9 and TRBJ2-7, the full variable domain is DSGVTQTPKHLITATGQRVTLRCSPRSGDLSVYWYQQSLDQGLQFLIQYYNGEERAKGNILERFSAQQFPDLHSELNLSSLELGDSALYFCASSRRGTEAYEQYFGPGTRLTVT.

This clonotype was seen at least ten times. The chain employs TRBV15 and TRBJ1-5; 7 nucleotides match TRBD1. This CDR3 region has 21 residues. The germline gives CDR1 LNHNV, CDR2 YYDKDF (reference sequence). After removal of 1 base from V and 8 bases from J, the junction contained 26 bases not matched to a gene. In DNA, the CDR3 is TGTGCCACCAGCAGAGTCTATAGGCTTGAGGGGGCGAGGCTGTCTAGGGAGCCCCAGCATTTT. As protein: CATSRVYRLEGARLSREPQHF.

This clonotype was counted ten times or more. In DNA, the CDR3 is TGCAGCGCGGGAAACCCCCAGGGAACCTACGAGCAGTACTTC. Translation gives CSAGNPQGTYEQYF. The chain links TRBV29-1 to TRBJ2-7, with D perhaps TRBD1 or TRBD2 (5 bases each). The CDR3 runs to 14 residues. V shed 7 bases and J shed 2 bases, with 18 bases lying between them. CDR1 and CDR2 (germline): SQVTM, ANQGSEA.

Ten or more counts support this clonotype. V gene TRBV25-1 combines with J gene TRBJ1-1, with D possibly being TRBD1 (5 bases). Trimming shortened V by 5 bases and J by 4 bases, and 8 bases separated the two germline ends. The CDR3 is 12 residues long. Germline V gene sequence: CDR1 MGHDK, CDR2 SYGVNS. DNA of the CDR3: TGTGCCAGCAGTCTTACAGGCACTGAAGCTTTCTTT. Translation gives CASSLTGTEAFF. The variable domain in full, with the rest retrieved from reference TRBV25-1 and TRBJ1-1, is EADIYQTPRYLVIGTGKKITLECSQTMGHDKMYWYQQDPGMELHLIHYSYGVNSTEKGDLSSESTVSRIRTEHFPLTLESARPSHTSQYLCASSLTGTEAFFGQGTRLTVV.

Many counts were recorded for this clonotype. The V and J genes are TRBV10-3 and TRBJ2-4; 7 nucleotides line up with TRBD1. The V gene end was trimmed by 2 bases and the J gene end by 1 base; junction bases not matched to a gene: 8. This CDR3 is built from 17 residues. CDR1 ENHRY and CDR2 SYGVKD come from the germline V gene. The DNA of the CDR3 is TGTGCCATCAGTGAGGAACTTACAGGGGTGGCCAAAAACATTCAGTACTTC. Protein product: CAISEELTGVAKNIQYF.

This clonotype was recorded at least ten times. The rearrangement uses TRBV12-3 or TRBV12-4 and TRBJ1-4, with a weak D call TRBD1 (5 bases). The CDR3 sequence is 14 residues long. Trimming cost V 1 base and J 7 bases, with 10 bases left between them. CDR3 DNA sequence: TGTGCCAGCAGTTTAGGGAGGGACGGTGAAAAACTGTTTTTT. It specifies CASSLGRDGEKLFF.

The chain is built from TRBV7-2 and TRBJ1-2, with 7 positions matching TRBD1. Per germline, CDR1 SGHTA and CDR2 FQGNSA. This CDR3 contains 15 residues. V trimming: 2 bases; J trimming: 2 bases; junction bases outside the gene matches: 5. The chain's CDR3 is CASSLSGQRNYGYTF. CDR3 nucleotides: TGTGCCAGCAGCTTATCGGGACAGCGAAACTATGGCTACACCTTC.

This clonotype was counted ten times or more. The rearrangement joins TRBV12-3 or TRBV12-4 to TRBJ2-2; D call uncertain. CDR3 length: 17 residues. Trimming removed 1 base at V and 1 base at J, with 13 bases between. The CDR3 bases are TGTGCCAGCAGTTTAGGGCTATCAGGATTGAACACCGGGGAGCTGTTTTTT. It translates to CASSLGLSGLNTGELFF.

This clonotype was seen at least ten times. The chain employs TRBV20-1 and TRBJ1-6, with 10 bases aligning to TRBD1. Per the germline V gene, CDR1 is DFQATT and CDR2 is SNEGSKA (reference sequence). The CDR3 loop spans 13 amino acids. V was clipped by 6 bases and J by 9 bases; unmatched bases: 5. CDR3 DNA: TGCAGTGCCGCGGGACAGGGGAGTTCACCCCTCCACTTT. Translation: CSAAGQGSSPLHF.

This clonotype occurred many times. The chain combines TRBV20-1 with TRBJ2-7; tentative D call: TRBD2 (6 bases). Per germline, CDR1 DFQATT and CDR2 SNEGSKA (reference sequence). The CDR3 spans 15 residues. Between the trimmed V and J ends, which lost 0 bases and 2 bases, there was a span of 14 bases. In DNA, the CDR3 is TGCAGTGCTAGAGAGTTCGGACGGGGGACCTACGAGCAGTACTTC. This codes for CSAREFGRGTYEQYF.

This clonotype was seen ten or more times. This rearrangement joins TRBV29-1 to TRBJ1-6, with 7 bases aligning to TRBD1. CDR1 and CDR2 (germline): SQVTM, ANQGSEA. This CDR3 is 13 amino acids long. V was pared by 4 bases and J by 5 bases, with 2 bases of the junction left unmatched. CDR3 amino acids: CSVGDSNNSPLHF. The DNA for the CDR3 is TGCAGCGTTGGGGACAGTAATAATTCACCCCTCCACTTT.

This clonotype has ten or more counts. This chain connects TRBV5-6 to TRBJ2-2; 8 bases fit TRBD2. The CDR3 has 15 amino acids. Germline CDR1 is SGHDT and CDR2 is YYEEEE. Unmatched junction bases numbered 2, after V lost 4 bases and J lost 0 bases. The CDR3 nucleotides are TGTGCCAGCAGCCGACTAGCGTCGAACACCGGGGAGCTGTTTTTT. It is translated as CASSRLASNTGELFF.

In its sample, this clonotype was seen many times. The chain uses TRBV4-1 and TRBJ1-1, with 7 bases that match TRBD1. The CDR3 length is 15 residues. The V gene end was trimmed by 4 bases and the J gene end by 7 bases; junction bases not matched to a gene: 12. Per germline, CDR1 MGHRA and CDR2 YSYEKL. The CDR3 nucleotides read TGCGCCAGCAGCCGAAGGGGGCAGGGGCTGCTTGAAGCTTTCTTT. It codes for CASSRRGQGLLEAFF.

Many counts were recorded for this clonotype. This sequence joins TRBV12-3 or TRBV12-4 and TRBJ2-1, with D possibly being TRBD1 or TRBD2 (6 bases each). Trimming cost V 7 bases and J 8 bases, with 15 bases left between them. There are 13 residues in the CDR3. CDR3 in DNA: TGTGCCAGCAATCGGGGGCTTATCGATGAGCAGTTCTTC. Protein product: CASNRGLIDEQFF.

At least ten counts were recorded for this clonotype. The chain has TRBV7-9 and TRBJ1-6; a possible D gene is TRBD1 (5 bases). Germline lookup yields CDR1 SEHNR and CDR2 FQNEAQ (reference sequence). The CDR3 length is 14 residues. The ends were cut back, 5 bases at V and 8 bases at J, with 13 bases in the middle. The CDR3 protein is CASSRRDGDSPLHF. DNA of the CDR3: TGTGCCAGCAGCCGCAGGGACGGTGATTCACCCCTCCACTTT.

This clonotype occurred many times. The rearrangement uses TRBV24-1 and TRBJ1-3; D unresolved. There are 13 residues in the CDR3. Trimming removed 7 bases at V and 4 bases at J, with 10 bases between. Germline CDR1 and CDR2: KGHDR and SFDVKD. This CDR3 reads CATRDSSGNTIYF. The CDR3 bases are TGTGCCACCAGGGACTCTTCCGGAAACACCATATATTTT.

As concerns this clonotype: At one end the junction does not follow the germline gene, possibly because of a read error. CDR3 coding DNA: TGTGCCAGCAGGACGGAAAACACCATCTATTTT. Translation gives CASRTENTIYF. The chain is built from TRBV7-9 and TRBJ1-3; D unclear. Germline V CDR1 and CDR2: SEHNR, FQNEAQ (reference sequence). There are 11 residues in the CDR3.

There are many counts of this clonotype. The rearrangement links TRBV12-3 or TRBV12-4 to TRBJ1-2; TRBD1 matches 7 bases. The trim removed 4 bases at V and 4 bases at J, leaving 3 bases unmatched. The CDR3 length is 13 residues. The CDR3 reads CASSSGTAYGYTF. In nucleotides, the CDR3 is TGTGCCAGCAGTTCTGGGACAGCCTATGGCTACACCTTC.

This clonotype was seen ten or more times. V is TRBV7-6 and J is TRBJ2-5, with D possibly being TRBD1 (6 bases). Trimming took 1 base from V and 9 from J, leaving 18 bases between them. CDR3 length: 15 amino acids. Germline values: CDR1 SGHVS, CDR2 FNYEAQ. CDR3 region: CASSLDGDINQAQYF. DNA of the CDR3: TGTGCCAGCAGCTTAGACGGGGACATTAATCAGGCCCAGTACTTC.

This clonotype was picked up many times. The chain links TRBV15 to TRBJ1-2; TRBD1 matches 8 bases. Germline CDR1 LNHNV, CDR2 YYDKDF (reference sequence). The V segment lost 3 bases and the J segment 7 bases; nucleotides outside the gene matches: 4. This CDR3 is 13 amino acids long. CDR3 residues: CATSRDRAGGYTF. As DNA, the CDR3 is TGTGCCACCAGCAGGGACAGGGCGGGTGGCTACACCTTC.

This clonotype was recorded at least ten times. This chain uses TRBV5-1 with TRBJ2-3, with 9 bases identical to TRBD1. Germline V gene lookup returns CDR1 SGHRS and CDR2 YFSETQ. This CDR3 has 13 amino acids. J lost 6 bases, V lost 5 bases, and 4 bases had no gene match. The CDR3 loop reads CASSSTGGDTQYF. The CDR3 nucleotides are TGCGCCAGCAGTTCTACAGGGGGCGATACGCAGTATTTT.

This clonotype was counted many times. The chain combines TRBV2 with TRBJ2-3; maybe TRBD2 (5 bases). The germline V gene encodes CDR1 SNHLY and CDR2 FYNNEI. CDR3 length: 13 residues. Trimming removed 4 bases from V and 9 bases from J, with 14 bases in between. CDR3 amino acids: CASSVRGSGTQYF. CDR3 coding DNA: TGTGCCAGCAGTGTCCGCGGGTCGGGGACGCAGTATTTT.

The rearrangement joins TRBV30 to TRBJ2-5; 7 nucleotides agree with TRBD2. CDR1 GTSNPN and CDR2 SVGIG come from the germline V gene (reference sequence). The CDR3 length is 14 residues. Unmatched junction bases numbered 7, after V lost 2 bases and J lost 4 bases. For the CDR3, the DNA is TGTGCCTGGAGTTCTGGCGGGAGTCCAGAGACCCAGTACTTC. This codes for CAWSSGGSPETQYF.

This clonotype was observed at least ten times. The chain couples TRBV29-1 to TRBJ2-5; D is perhaps TRBD2 (6 bases). CDR3 length: 13 residues. V gave up 7 bases and J gave up 5 bases, with 17 bases separating them. The germline V gene encodes CDR1 SQVTM and CDR2 ANQGSEA. The CDR3 DNA follows: TGCAGCGCCTCAGGAGGGCGGCGGGAGACCCAGTACTTC. Translating gives CSASGGRRETQYF.

At least ten counts were recorded for this clonotype. The rearrangement links TRBV2 to TRBJ1-4; 7 nucleotides align to TRBD1. Losses at the gene ends were 6 bases for V and 8 bases for J; bases not matched to a gene: 6. The germline CDR1 and CDR2 sequences are SNHLY and FYNNEI. The CDR3 is 13 amino acids. The CDR3 region has the DNA TGTGCCAGCAGCCTCAGGGGGGCAGAAAAACTGTTTTTT. As protein: CASSLRGAEKLFF.